This TCR beta chain was identified during a study of human T cells and chemical hapten exposure. Study-level information: Diphenylcyclopropenone, dosed weekly to the scalp, was given to patients throughout the approximately 25-week study. The patients, most of them female, presented with alopecia areata, totalis or universalis.

Each CDR3 protein gets one entry after TCRdb re-called the RACE reads with MiXCR. The sample lists around 200,000 distinct CDR3 sequences, around 30% seen once, with roughly 3% in the top ten. Findings and caveats of the study: Because all patients had alopecia, their immune responses might differ from healthy ones. PT1 expanded TCR numbers tracked positively with patch test score.

The time point was: pre-sensitization, week 0. The treatment here: therapeutic diphenylcyclopropenone sensitization with weekly scalp DPC. Per germline, CDR1 SGHTA and CDR2 FQGNSA. J lost 0 bases, V lost 8 bases, and 13 bases had no gene match. The CDR3 sequence is 17 residues long. Concerning this clonotype itself: Its antigen is still unknown.

The sample was whole blood, taken in connection with sensitization to the hapten diphenylcyclopropenone (DPC). This clonotype originated in a woman aged 30 to 39 with alopecia areata. Some clones in this sample may be carry-over from other donors' samples. The chain links TRBV7-2 to TRBJ1-3; 7 nucleotides match TRBD1. The CDR3 DNA is TGTGCCAGCCGAACCACGACAGGGTACTCCTCTGGAAACACCATATATTTT. Its protein is CASRTTTGYSSGNTIYF.